A single sample gave rise to the 15 T cell receptor beta chains below, sequenced in a study of cytomegalovirus exposure and HLA in healthy donors. Both 60 Vbeta primers and 13 Jbeta primers went into the PCR. The data were produced by immunoSEQ multiplex PCR, yet TCRdb's version contains in-frame clones alone and is incomplete. Here the sample spans some 130,000 clones, 75% being singletons. Source material: PBMCs. Receptors originate from a young man in good health and CMV-seronegative.

On this clone: An end of the junction differs from the germline gene, which may be a read error. The chain has TRBV4-1 and TRBJ2-2; no firm D call. Germline V gene data show CDR1 as MGHRA and CDR2 as YSYEKL. This CDR3 has 16 amino acids. This CDR3 is CAGSHARVLSTGELFF. The CDR3 coding sequence is TGCGCCGGCAGCCATGCACGGGTGCTTAGCACCGGGGAGCTGTTTTTT.

CDR3 amino acids: CASSLGARSAYTF. The CDR3 region has the DNA TGTGCCAGCAGTTTAGGGGCCCGGAGCGCCTACACCTTC. The chain joins TRBV28 to TRBJ1-2, with D possibly TRBD1 on 5 matching bases. CDR1 and CDR2 from the germline V gene are MDHEN and SYDVKM. The V gene lost 2 bases and the J gene lost 10 bases, with 14 bases spanning the gap. The CDR3 has 13 amino acids.

This chain uses TRBV16 with TRBJ2-7; 12 bases agree with TRBD1. The ends lost 4 bases at V and 6 bases at J; junction bases unmatched: 7. There are 15 residues in the CDR3. CDR1 is KGHSY, CDR2 FQNENV, per germline. CDR3 protein: CASSPPGQGAFEQYF. CDR3 DNA: TGTGCCAGCAGCCCGCCGGGACAGGGGGCATTCGAGCAGTACTTC.

The chain has TRBV29-1 and TRBJ1-4, with TRBD1 as a possible D gene (6 bases). This CDR3 comprises 15 residues. The V end lost 3 bases, the J end lost 5 bases, and 16 bases lay between the germline ends. The germline V gene encodes CDR1 SQVTM and CDR2 ANQGSEA. This chain's CDR3 is CSVEGGREANEKLFF. DNA of the CDR3: TGCAGCGTTGAGGGGGGCCGGGAGGCGAATGAAAAACTGTTTTTT.

This rearrangement joins TRBV30 to TRBJ1-3; D not certain. The V and J ends lost 7 bases and 0 bases respectively, with 4 bases between them. This CDR3 is built from 11 residues. The V gene's germline CDR1 is GTSNPN and CDR2 SVGIG (reference sequence). CDR3 nucleotide sequence: TGTGCCTTAGACTCTGGAAACACCATATATTTT. Residues: CALDSGNTIYF.

This clone was seen a handful of times. V and J are TRBV5-4 and TRBJ1-1, with D uncertain. With 4 bases removed from V and 2 bases from J, the gap between germline ends came to 12 bases. The CDR3 is made up of 14 amino acids. CDR1 is SGHNT and CDR2 is YYREEE in the germline V gene (reference sequence). CDR3 sequence reads: CASSLGHSNTEAFF. CDR3 DNA: TGTGCCAGCAGCCTGGGCCATAGCAACACTGAAGCTTTCTTT.

The chain combines TRBV10-1 with TRBJ2-3; D gene uncertain. V was pared by 0 bases and J by 8 bases, with 15 bases between. Germline assignment: CDR1 WNHNN and CDR2 SYGVQD (reference sequence). CDR3 size: 15 residues. The CDR3 DNA reads as TGCGCCAGCAGTGAGTCGGCCGGGTCTACGGGTACGCAGTATTTT. It encodes CASSESAGSTGTQYF.

The gene calls are TRBV19 and TRBJ2-3, with unresolved D. Germline V gives CDR1 LNHDA, CDR2 SQIVND (reference sequence). Trimming took off 1 base at V and 6 bases at J, with 8 bases between the two ends. CDR3 size: 13 residues. Here the CDR3 reads CASSIGRLDTQYF. CDR3 bases: TGTGCCAGTAGTATAGGGCGGCTCGATACGCAGTATTTT.

The V and J genes are TRBV7-6 and TRBJ2-3; 7 positions match TRBD2. The V and J ends lost 1 base and 2 bases, in that order; junction bases with no gene match: 6. CDR3 length equals 16 residues. Germline loops: CDR1 SGHVS, CDR2 FNYEAQ. The CDR3 DNA reads as TGTGCCAGCAGCTTAGAGGAGCGGGGTTACACAGATACGCAGTATTTT. As protein: CASSLEERGYTDTQYF.

The CDR3 loop is CASSPRGQGVNEQFF. The CDR3 DNA is TGTGCCAGCAGCCCCCGCGGGCAGGGGGTTAATGAGCAGTTCTTC. The chain joins TRBV7-9 to TRBJ2-1; 7 positions agree with TRBD1. This CDR3 is built from 15 residues. Germline V gene sequence: CDR1 SEHNR, CDR2 FQNEAQ (reference sequence). J gave up 7 bases and V 5 bases, and 11 bases lay outside the gene matches. Filled out from reference TRBV7-9 and TRBJ2-1, the complete variable domain reads DTGVSQNPRHKITKRGQNVTFRCDPISEHNRLYWYRQTLGQGPEFLTYFQNEAQLEKSRLLSDRFSAERPKGSFSTLEIQRTEQGDSAMYLCASSPRGQGVNEQFFGPGTRLTVL.

The V gene is TRBV7-7, the J gene TRBJ2-3; tentatively, D is TRBD2 (5 bases). This CDR3 has 17 residues. The V gene's germline CDR1 is SSHAT and CDR2 FNYEAQ (reference sequence). The CDR3: CASAPTNLAGSTDTQYF. The CDR3 coding sequence is TGTGCTAGCGCCCCCACCAACCTAGCCGGAAGTACAGATACGCAGTATTTT. The full variable domain, completed using reference TRBV7-7 and TRBJ2-3, is GAGVSQSPRYKVTKRGQDVTLRCDPISSHATLYWYQQALGQGPEFLTYFNYEAQPDKSGLPSDRFSAERPEGSISTLTIQRTEQRDSAMYRCASAPTNLAGSTDTQYFGPGTRLTVL.

The chain is built from TRBV4-2 and TRBJ1-2; 11 bases match TRBD1. CDR1 is LGHNA, CDR2 YNFKEQ, per germline. Trimming cost V 3 bases and J 8 bases; bases outside gene matches: 8. CDR3 length equals 15 residues. CDR3 nucleotide sequence: TGTGCCAGCAGCCAGCCGGGACAGGGGGTCTTCGGCTACACCTTC. Its translation is CASSQPGQGVFGYTF.

The gene calls are TRBV6-1 and TRBJ2-7, with 10 positions matching TRBD1. Germline V lookup: CDR1 MNHNS, CDR2 SASEGT. The CDR3 sequence is 14 residues long. V shed 8 bases, J shed 4 bases, and the junction held 8 bases outside the gene matches. The CDR3 region is CASDRDRGRYEQYF. The CDR3 bases are TGTGCCAGCGACCGGGACAGGGGTAGATACGAGCAGTACTTC.

The J gene is TRBJ2-1, the V gene TRBV11-2; tentative D call: TRBD2 (6 bases). The V gene lost 5 bases and the J gene lost 5 bases, with 16 bases spanning the gap. The CDR3 is 15 amino acids. Germline V gives CDR1 SGHAT, CDR2 FQNNGV. CDR3 amino acids: CASSRTWGRNNEQFF. The CDR3 region has the DNA TGTGCCAGCAGCCGGACCTGGGGGAGGAACAATGAGCAGTTCTTC.

The V and J genes are TRBV6-1 and TRBJ2-1; D is possibly TRBD2 (5 bases). This CDR3 comprises 13 residues. Trimming removed 8 bases from V and 6 bases from J, with 14 bases in between. CDR1 is MNHNS and CDR2 is SASEGT in the germline V gene. The chain's CDR3 is CASGWTGLNEQFF. Here the CDR3 DNA reads TGTGCCAGCGGATGGACTGGCCTCAATGAGCAGTTCTTC.